This is a list of T cell receptor beta chains from one sample in a study of blood T cell repertoires in COVID-19. Data came from immunoSEQ multiplex PCR; TCRdb stores just in-frame clones and leaves some out. The table has over 50,000 clones, 80% to 95% seen once. Sequencing was done on a sample of peripheral blood. These receptors all come from a man aged 50-59 years with active COVID-19. Each CDR3 is given with its conserved first and last residue. D genes are given only for firm matches. Not all rows give a size; the values are once, few, many and, for expanded clones, a class.

>NA|few|15|TRBV20-1|TRBJ1-5
TGCAGTGCTAGTACTTGGCAGAGGGAAAAACAGCCCCAGCATTTT
CSASTWQREKQPQHF
>NA|NA|13|TRBV10-3|TRBJ1-1
TGTGCCATCAGTGAGGGGCGGGTGACTGAAGCTTTCTTT
CAISEGRVTEAFF
>TRBD2|NA|15|TRBV10-2|TRBJ2-7
TGCGCCAGCAGACAACTAGCGGCCCCCTCCTACGAGCAGTACTTC
CASRQLAAPSYEQYF
>NA|NA|15|TRBV5-6|TRBJ2-7
TGTGCCAGCAGCTTGGAGGGGATGGTATCCTACGAGCAGTACTTC
CASSLEGMVSYEQYF
>NA|NA|17|TRBV30|TRBJ2-6
TGTGCCTGGCAAAAGGGGGTGGTAAGCTCTGGGGCCAACGTCCTGACTTTC
CAWQKGVVSSGANVLTF
>TRBD1|NA|13|TRBV10-3|TRBJ2-7
TGTGCCACCCGACAGGGGGCTATCGACGAGCAGTACTTC
CATRQGAIDEQYF
>TRBD1|NA|16|TRBV4-2|TRBJ2-1
TGTGCCAGCAGCCAACAGCGGACAGGTGCCTACAATGAGCAGTTCTTC
CASSQQRTGAYNEQFF
>NA|NA|15|TRBV7-2|TRBJ2-7
TGTGCCAGCAGCTCCGGGATCTACAGCTCCTACGAGCAGTACTTC
CASSSGIYSSYEQYF
>NA|NA|13|TRBV7-2|TRBJ1-5
TGTGCCAGCAGTATCCGCGGGGATCAGCCCCAGCATTTT
CASSIRGDQPQHF
>TRBD2|once|14|TRBV6-6|TRBJ2-2
TGTGCCAGCAGTTCCGGGACTAGTACCGGGGAGCTGTTTTTT
CASSSGTSTGELFF
>TRBD1|NA|17|TRBV14|TRBJ2-3
TGTGCCAGCAGCCAAGAATTTAGGGGGCAGGCCACAGATACGCAGTATTTT
CASSQEFRGQATDTQYF
>NA|NA|15|TRBV6-5|TRBJ2-7
TGTGCCAGCAGGGGGCCGGACGGCACCGCCTACGAGCAGTACTTC
CASRGPDGTAYEQYF
>TRBD2|NA|15|TRBV24-1|TRBJ2-1
TGTGCCACCAGTGACCCCAGACTAGCGGGAGGGGAGCAGTTCTTC
CATSDPRLAGGEQFF
>NA|NA|11|TRBV20-1|TRBJ2-7
TGCAGTGCTATACAGGGAGCCGAGCAGTACTTC
CSAIQGAEQYF
>NA|NA|14|TRBV6-5|TRBJ1-5
TGTGCCAGCAGTTACGACAGAGAGAATCAGCCCCAGCATTTT
CASSYDRENQPQHF
>NA|NA|14|TRBV10-3|TRBJ2-7
TGTGCCATCAGTGAGTCGGTCCTAGGCTACGAGCAGTACTTC
CAISESVLGYEQYF
>NA|NA|15|TRBV7-9|TRBJ2-1
TGTGCCAGCAGCCCTCGGACTGGATTTTTCAATGAGCAGTTCTTC
CASSPRTGFFNEQFF
>TRBD1|once|15|TRBV2|TRBJ2-2
TGTGCCAACCGGGACAGGGGATCGAACACCGGGGAGCTGTTTTTT
CANRDRGSNTGELFF
>NA|NA|13|TRBV4-3|TRBJ1-1
TGCGCCAGCAGCCCCGGAGCGAACACTGAAGCTTTCTTT
CASSPGANTEAFF
>NA|NA|15|TRBV7-9|TRBJ2-1
TGTGCCAGCAGCTTAGCAGGACAGTCCTACAATGAGCAGTTCTTC
CASSLAGQSYNEQFF
>NA|few|16|TRBV7-9|TRBJ1-5
TGTGCCAGCAGCTTAGCATCTGGACAAAGCAATCAGCCCCAGCATTTT
CASSLASGQSNQPQHF
>TRBD1|once|14|TRBV5-1|TRBJ1-1
TGCGCCAGCAGCTTGGTAGGCCAGGGGGTACAAGCTTTCTTT
CASSLVGQGVQAFF
>TRBD2|NA|16|TRBV7-9|TRBJ2-4
TGTGCCAGCAGCTTAGGACTAGCGGGACTGGAAAACATTCAGTACTTC
CASSLGLAGLENIQYF
>NA|NA|13|TRBV5-1|TRBJ1-1
TGCGCCAGCAGCTTGAACGGGAACTCTGAAGCTTTCTTT
CASSLNGNSEAFF
>NA|NA|16|TRBV19|TRBJ2-6
TGTGCCAGTAGTTTTTCTAGGTTTTCCGGGGCCAACGTCCTGACTTTC
CASSFSRFSGANVLTF
>NA|NA|11|TRBV6-6|TRBJ1-1
TGTGCCAGCAAAGGGGCCACTGAAGCTTTCTTT
CASKGATEAFF
>TRBD2|NA|16|TRBV7-2|TRBJ2-5
TGTGCCAGCAGGCGTGCTAGCGGGGGGGGTCAAGAGACCCAGTACTTC
CASRRASGGGQETQYF
>NA|NA|13|TRBV18|TRBJ1-1
TGTGCCAGCTCGTCCAGGGGTGGGGGCGAAGCTTTCTTT
CASSSRGGGEAFF
>TRBD2|NA|14|TRBV3-1/TRBV3-2|TRBJ2-7
TGTGCCAGCAGCCAGGTAGGACTAGCGGCCGAGCAGTACTTC
CASSQVGLAAEQYF
>TRBD1|NA|14|TRBV6-1|TRBJ1-2
TGTGCCAGCAGTGAAGGCAGGGGGTCGGATGGCTACACCTTC
CASSEGRGSDGYTF
>NA|NA|14|TRBV10-2|TRBJ1-5
TGCGCCAGCAGTGACTCGCGGGGGTTACAGCCCCAGCATTTT
CASSDSRGLQPQHF
>TRBD2|NA|16|TRBV9|TRBJ2-1
TGTGCCAGCAGCCCCCAACTAGCGGGGATTTACAATGAGCAGTTCTTC
CASSPQLAGIYNEQFF
>TRBD2|NA|14|TRBV7-2|TRBJ2-1
TGTGCCAGCAAGCAGCGGGGAGCTTACAATGAGCAGTTCTTC
CASKQRGAYNEQFF
>NA|NA|17|TRBV7-2|TRBJ2-4
TGTGCCAGCAGCTTCTCGGCGGGACCAGTGAGCAAAAACATTCAGTACTTC
CASSFSAGPVSKNIQYF
>TRBD1|NA|17|TRBV10-2|TRBJ1-6
TGCGCCAGCAGGGAATTTGGGACAGGAGCCTTTAATTCACCCCTCCACTTT
CASREFGTGAFNSPLHF
>TRBD2|NA|14|TRBV14|TRBJ2-3
TGTGCCAGCAGCCCGAGCGGGGTATACGATACGCAGTATTTT
CASSPSGVYDTQYF
>NA|once|15|TRBV27|TRBJ2-3
TGTGCCAGCACCATCCGGGGGGCCACCACAGATACGCAGTATTTT
CASTIRGATTDTQYF
>NA|NA|15|TRBV7-9|TRBJ1-4
TGTGCCAGCAGCTTAGTTCCGGACATAAATGAAAAACTGTTTTTT
CASSLVPDINEKLFF
>NA|NA|15|TRBV5-1|TRBJ1-5
TGCGCCAGCAGCTTGGATGCGGGGGGTGGCCAGCCCCAGCATTTT
CASSLDAGGGQPQHF
>TRBD2|NA|15|TRBV7-6|TRBJ2-3
TGTGCCAGCGGAGCGGGAGTTGTGAGCACAGATACGCAGTATTTT
CASGAGVVSTDTQYF
>NA|NA|10|TRBV30|TRBJ1-1
TGTGCCTGGAGCGAAAGGGGAGCTTTCTTT
CAWSERGAFF